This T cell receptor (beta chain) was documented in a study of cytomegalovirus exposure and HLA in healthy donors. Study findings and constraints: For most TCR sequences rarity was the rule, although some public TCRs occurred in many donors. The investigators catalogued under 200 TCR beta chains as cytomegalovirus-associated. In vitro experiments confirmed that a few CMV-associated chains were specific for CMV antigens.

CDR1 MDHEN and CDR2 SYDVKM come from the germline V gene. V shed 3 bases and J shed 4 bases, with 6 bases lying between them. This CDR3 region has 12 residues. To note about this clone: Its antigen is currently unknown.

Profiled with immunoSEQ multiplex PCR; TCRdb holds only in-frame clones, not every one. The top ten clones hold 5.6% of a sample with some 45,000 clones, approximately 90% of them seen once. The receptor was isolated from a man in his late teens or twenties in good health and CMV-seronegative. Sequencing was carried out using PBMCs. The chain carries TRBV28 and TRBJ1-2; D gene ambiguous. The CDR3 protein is CASSFSVYGYTF. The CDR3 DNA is TGTGCCAGCAGTTTTTCGGTCTATGGCTACACCTTC.